A single sample gave rise to the 10 T cell receptor beta chains below, sequenced in a study of TIL therapy for anti-PD-1-resistant metastatic lung cancer. Regarding time point: pre-treatment sample, taken before nivolumab and TIL therapy. The libraries were made with immunoSEQ v3. Repertoires were generated with immunoSEQ multiplex PCR, while TCRdb's copy carries only in-frame clones and drops some. The data hold some 16,000 clones, with 70% to 85% observed a single time. Sequencing was performed on blood, taken at baseline. All receptors come from a person aged 25 to 80 with non-small cell lung cancer.

This chain uses TRBV11-1 with TRBJ2-1; TRBD1 matches at 9 bases. The CDR3 sequence is 15 residues long. V trimming: 2 bases; J trimming: 7 bases; junction bases outside the gene matches: 6. From germline, CDR1 is SGHAT and CDR2 FQDESV (reference sequence). CDR3 in amino acids: CASSLLQGAGNEQFF. CDR3 nucleotide sequence: TGTGCCAGCAGCTTATTACAGGGGGCTGGGAATGAGCAGTTCTTC.

The rearrangement joins TRBV6-1 to TRBJ2-5; no definite D call. This CDR3 region has 12 residues. From germline, CDR1 is MNHNS and CDR2 SASEGT. V lost 3 bases to trimming and J lost 5 bases, with 7 bases between them. The chain's CDR3 is CASSELGETQYF. The DNA for the CDR3 is TGTGCCAGCAGTGAGTTGGGGGAGACCCAGTACTTC.

Here the CDR3 reads CAISVQTGPSEQYF. CDR3 nucleotides: TGTGCCATCAGTGTGCAAACAGGCCCCAGCGAGCAGTACTTC. This rearrangement joins TRBV10-3 to TRBJ2-5; D is perhaps TRBD1 (5 bases). The J call may be faulty, since TRBJ2-7 better matches the DNA end. CDR1 is ENHRY, CDR2 SYGVKD, per germline. This CDR3 has 14 amino acids.

The rearrangement joins TRBV21-1 to TRBJ2-2; TRBD2 reflects the table's D call only, with no check against the DNA. TRBV21-1 constitutes a pseudogene. This CDR3 region has 13 residues. Here the CDR3 DNA reads TGTGCCAGCAGGCGACTAGCGGACGGGGAGCTGTTTTTT. It encodes CASRRLADGELFF.

J is TRBJ2-1 and V is TRBV7-6, with 7 bases that match TRBD1. Trimming cost V 4 bases and J 6 bases; bases outside gene matches: 6. Germline V CDR1 and CDR2: SGHVS, FNYEAQ. The CDR3 is 14 amino acids. In nucleotides, the CDR3 is TGTGCCAGCAGCTCCCTCCGACAGGGCAATGAGCAGTTCTTC. It translates to CASSSLRQGNEQFF.

This chain connects TRBV7-9 to TRBJ2-2; D assignment may be TRBD1 or TRBD2 (5 bases each). This CDR3 contains 15 residues. V was shortened by 2 bases and J by 5 bases, with 12 bases between the two germline ends. Looked up from germline, CDR1 is SEHNR and CDR2 is FQNEAQ (reference sequence). The CDR3 sequence is CASSLWDPGTGELFF. CDR3 DNA sequence: TGTGCCAGCAGCTTATGGGACCCGGGGACCGGGGAGCTGTTTTTT. Filled out from reference TRBV7-9 and TRBJ2-2, the complete variable domain reads DTGVSQNPRHKITKRGQNVTFRCDPISEHNRLYWYRQTLGQGPEFLTYFQNEAQLEKSRLLSDRFSAERPKGSFSTLEIQRTEQGDSAMYLCASSLWDPGTGELFFGEGSRLTVL.

The rearrangement joins TRBV5-4 to TRBJ1-2; D is ambiguous. The V gene lost 4 bases and the J gene lost 0 bases, with 7 bases spanning the gap. Germline V lookup: CDR1 SGHNT, CDR2 YYREEE (reference sequence). CDR3 length equals 13 residues. The CDR3 DNA sequence: TGTGCCAGCAGCCCGGACTCTAACTATGGCTACACCTTC. It is translated as CASSPDSNYGYTF. The entire variable domain, with the rest obtained from reference TRBV5-4 and TRBJ1-2, is as follows: ETGVTQSPTHLIKTRGQQVTLRCSSQSGHNTVSWYQQALGQGPQFIFQYYREEENGRGNFPPRFSGLQFPNYSSELNVNALELDDSALYLCASSPDSNYGYTFGSGTRLTVV.

The chain carries TRBV7-2 and TRBJ1-2; D is unclear. V was shortened by 1 base and J by 6 bases, with 6 bases between the two germline ends. The CDR3 extends over 12 amino acids. The germline V gene has CDR1 SGHTA and CDR2 FQGNSA. CDR3 sequence: CASSLVGHGYTF. In DNA, the CDR3 is TGTGCCAGCAGCTTAGTTGGTCATGGCTACACCTTC.

The J gene is TRBJ2-5, the V gene TRBV11-3, with 9 positions matching TRBD1. The trim removed 5 bases at V and 4 bases at J, leaving 2 bases unmatched. The CDR3 totals 13 residues. Germline CDR1 SGHNT, CDR2 YENEEA. The CDR3 loop is CASSPDRGETQYF. The CDR3 bases are TGTGCCAGCAGCCCGGACAGGGGAGAGACCCAGTACTTC.

The chain joins TRBV27 to TRBJ1-1; D is unresolved. Germline V gene sequence: CDR1 MNHEY, CDR2 SMNVEV (reference sequence). V was shortened by 5 bases and J by 0 bases, with 7 bases between the two germline ends. This CDR3 spans 13 amino acids. The CDR3: CASSVRLNTEAFF. CDR3 coding DNA: TGTGCCAGCAGTGTCCGACTGAACACTGAAGCTTTCTTT.